This T cell receptor (beta chain) was sequenced for a study of blood T cell repertoires in COVID-19. Study background: Acute and convalescent COVID-19 specimens originated in the United States, Italy and Spain.

The V end was cut by 3 bases, the J end by 5 bases, with 13 bases between. The CDR3 has 15 residues. Germline loops: CDR1 SGHTA, CDR2 FQGTGA. In the authors' workflow: Estimates of nucleated cell counts were drawn from the amplification of reference gene primers. Method: immunoSEQ multiplex PCR; TCRdb's copy keeps in-frame clones and lacks some. D and trimming come from the DNA, and the V and J calls and clone size come from that table. Of about 130,000 clones in the sample, around 81% were seen once. The sequencing input was peripheral blood. The chain is built from TRBV7-3 and TRBJ1-4; no reliable D call. The TCR was taken from a young man with COVID-19, enrolled during active disease. The CDR3: CASSLGGSQNEKLFF. As DNA, the CDR3 is TGTGCCAGCAGCTTGGGAGGCAGTCAAAATGAAAAACTGTTTTTT.